The 10 T cell receptor beta chains below come from one sample, sequenced in a study of blood T cell repertoires in COVID-19. The repertoire was sequenced with immunoSEQ multiplex PCR; TCRdb's copy has only in-frame clones and lacks some. Of 40,000 or so clones listed, about nine tenths are singletons. Sequenced input: peripheral blood. The source of these receptors is a man aged 60-69 years with active COVID-19.

This chain links TRBV13 with TRBJ2-7; possible D gene TRBD2, 5 bases. Germline assignment: CDR1 PRHDT and CDR2 FYEKMQ (reference sequence). The V end was cut by 2 bases, the J end by 2 bases, with 13 bases between. The CDR3 extends over 15 amino acids. The CDR3 protein is CASSLKKDSAYEQYF. DNA for the CDR3: TGTGCCAGCAGCTTAAAGAAGGACTCAGCCTACGAGCAGTACTTC.

This sequence joins TRBV6-5 and TRBJ1-1; D not certain. This CDR3 region has 12 residues. In germline, CDR1 is MNHEY, CDR2 SVGAGI. V was pared by 6 bases and J by 4 bases, with 9 bases between. The CDR3 here is CASSLRGTEAFF. The CDR3 DNA reads TGTGCCAGCAGCCTCCGCGGCACTGAAGCTTTCTTT.

This chain uses TRBV19 with TRBJ2-1, with 7 positions matching TRBD1. This CDR3 contains 20 residues. The J segment lost 5 bases and the V segment lost 7 bases, leaving 26 bases of the junction unmatched. In germline, CDR1 is LNHDA, CDR2 SQIVND (reference sequence). The CDR3 region is CASIPRLRGHGGAKDNEQFF. Written as DNA, the CDR3 is TGTGCCAGTATCCCTCGATTGAGGGGGCATGGCGGAGCAAAGGACAATGAGCAGTTCTTC.

This clone was observed a single time. This chain uses TRBV5-1 with TRBJ2-6, with 8 bases matching TRBD1. V trimming: 2 bases; J trimming: 2 bases; junction bases outside the gene matches: 12. The CDR3 consists of 19 residues. Germline V gives CDR1 SGHRS, CDR2 YFSETQ. This CDR3 is CASSLEDRVSRPGANVLTF. CDR3 sequence (DNA): TGCGCCAGCAGCTTAGAGGACAGGGTGTCCAGACCTGGGGCCAACGTCCTGACTTTC.

This sequence joins TRBV30 and TRBJ1-6, with a possible D match to TRBD1 (5 bases). The V end lost 2 bases, the J end lost 6 bases, and 11 bases lay between the germline ends. The CDR3 sequence is 14 residues long. Germline V gives CDR1 GTSNPN, CDR2 SVGIG (reference sequence). CDR3 amino acids: CAWSTVRGNSPLHF. The CDR3 region has the DNA TGTGCCTGGAGTACGGTAAGGGGTAATTCACCCCTCCACTTT.

The chain recombines TRBV2 with TRBJ2-5; weak D call: TRBD2 (6 bases). Germline V gene sequence: CDR1 SNHLY, CDR2 FYNNEI. The CDR3 is 16 amino acids. With 5 bases removed from V and 2 bases from J, the gap between germline ends came to 18 bases. The CDR3 DNA reads as TGTGCCAGCAGTCGCTGGGGCGGGAACAAACAAGAGACCCAGTACTTC. Translated: CASSRWGGNKQETQYF.

This rearrangement joins TRBV6-2 or TRBV6-3 to TRBJ1-5; D remains unclear. Germline V gives CDR1 MNHEY, CDR2 SVGEGT. The CDR3 covers 13 residues. V gave up 3 bases and J gave up 5 bases, with 8 bases separating them. Here the CDR3 reads CASSYSQYQPQHF. The CDR3 DNA reads TGTGCCAGCAGTTATAGTCAATATCAGCCCCAGCATTTT.

This chain uses TRBV9 with TRBJ2-7, with TRBD2 matching over 8 bases. This CDR3 spans 17 amino acids. Germline values: CDR1 SGDLS, CDR2 YYNGEE. The ends lost 3 bases at V and 4 bases at J; junction bases unmatched: 15. The CDR3 loop is CASSEAAYAGGKYEQYF. CDR3 DNA sequence: TGTGCCAGCAGCGAGGCGGCCTATGCGGGGGGCAAATACGAGCAGTACTTC.

Only one count was recorded for this clone. The gene calls are TRBV12-5 and TRBJ1-2, with D perhaps matching TRBD1 (5 bases). CDR1 is LGHNT and CDR2 is FRNRAP in the germline V gene. The CDR3 is made up of 14 amino acids. The ends were cut back, 6 bases at V and 4 bases at J, with 15 bases in the middle. CDR3: CASGHRQSFYGYTF. The CDR3 region has the DNA TGTGCTAGTGGACACCGACAGTCTTTCTATGGCTACACCTTC. The whole variable domain, filled in from reference TRBV12-5 and TRBJ1-2, reads DARVTQTPRHKVTEMGQEVTMRCQPILGHNTVFWYRQTMMQGLELLAYFRNRAPLDDSGMPKDRFSAEMPDATLATLKIQPSEPRDSAVYFCASGHRQSFYGYTFGSGTRLTVV.

The V and J genes are TRBV11-2 and TRBJ2-1; 8 bases agree with TRBD2. Germline assignment: CDR1 SGHAT and CDR2 FQNNGV. The CDR3 loop spans 15 amino acids. V gave up 3 bases and J gave up 5 bases; unmatched junction bases: 6. CDR3 protein: CASSFQAGANNEQFF. Here the CDR3 DNA reads TGTGCCAGCAGCTTCCAAGCGGGAGCTAACAATGAGCAGTTCTTC.